A selection of T cell receptor beta chains follows, all from one sample in a study of blood T cell repertoires in COVID-19. Method: immunoSEQ multiplex PCR; TCRdb's copy keeps in-frame clones and lacks some. The sample has more than 250,000 clones, around 80% seen once. Material for sequencing was peripheral blood. These receptor sequences come from a woman aged 45-60 years with acute or convalescent COVID-19. Both conserved end residues are part of each CDR3. A D gene is named only where the DNA matches it firmly. Clone size, where shown, is once, few, many, or a class for clones that have expanded.

>TRBV2|TRBJ1-1|NA|NA
CASSEARNGVMNTEAFF
TGTGCCAGCAGTGAAGCAAGGAACGGGGTCATGAACACTGAAGCTTTCTTT
>TRBV24-1|TRBJ1-1|TRBD1|NA
CATSGATGDTEAFF
TGTGCCACCAGTGGGGCGACAGGGGACACTGAAGCTTTCTTT
>TRBV5-1|TRBJ1-1|TRBD1|NA
CASSLASPWTGASRGTEAFF
TGCGCCAGCAGCTTGGCCTCGCCTTGGACAGGGGCCTCTCGCGGCACTGAAGCTTTCTTT
>TRBV11-2|TRBJ1-2|NA|NA
CASTLDSFSGGYTF
TGTGCCAGCACCCTGGACAGTTTCTCGGGTGGCTACACCTTC
>TRBV27|TRBJ1-1|NA|NA
CASSSLPLWNTEAFF
TGTGCCAGCAGTTCCCTCCCCCTGTGGAACACTGAAGCTTTCTTT
>TRBV6-6|TRBJ2-2|TRBD2|NA
CASTVAGETTGELFF
TGTGCCAGCACAGTAGCGGGAGAGACCACCGGGGAGCTGTTTTTT
>TRBV5-4|TRBJ2-6|NA|NA
CASSPSPGDSGANVLTF
TGTGCCAGCAGCCCCTCACCGGGGGACTCTGGGGCCAACGTCCTGACTTTC
>TRBV18|TRBJ2-2|TRBD1|NA
CASSPNTDRDSGELFF
TGTGCCAGCTCACCTAATACGGACAGGGATAGCGGGGAGCTGTTTTTT
>TRBV6-1|TRBJ2-1|TRBD2|NA
CASSGWTSGGHREQFF
TGTGCCAGCAGTGGATGGACTAGCGGGGGGCATCGGGAGCAGTTCTTC
>TRBV7-2|TRBJ2-3|TRBD2|NA
CASSLWGGGADTQYF
TGTGCCAGCAGCTTATGGGGCGGGGGGGCTGATACGCAGTATTTT
>TRBV9|TRBJ1-2|NA|NA
CASSVSFNYGYTF
TGTGCCAGCAGCGTAAGCTTTAACTATGGCTACACCTTC
>TRBV28|TRBJ2-7|NA|NA
CASSSKLYYEQYF
TGTGCCAGCAGTTCTAAACTATACTACGAGCAGTACTTC
>TRBV3-1/TRBV3-2|TRBJ2-1|TRBD2|NA
CASSQAIRSGGGNEQFF
TGTGCCAGCAGCCAAGCGATTCGTAGCGGGGGGGGCAATGAGCAGTTCTTC
>TRBV7-9|TRBJ1-4|TRBD1|NA
CASSPRDSLIEYEKLFF
TGTGCCAGCAGCCCGAGGGACAGCCTTATAGAGTATGAAAAACTGTTTTTT
>TRBV6-5|TRBJ2-5|NA|NA
CASSYTREETQYF
TGTGCCAGCAGTTATACCAGGGAAGAGACCCAGTACTTC
>TRBV5-1|TRBJ2-2|TRBD1|NA
CASSTDGQGVRELFF
TGCGCCAGCAGCACTGACGGACAGGGAGTCAGGGAGCTGTTTTTT
>TRBV10-3|TRBJ1-2|TRBD1|once
CASAGTGNFGYTF
TGTGCCAGTGCCGGGACAGGGAATTTTGGCTACACCTTC
>TRBV7-2|TRBJ2-7|NA|NA
CASSYGQLYEQYF
TGTGCCAGCAGCTACGGACAGCTTTACGAGCAGTACTTC
>TRBV7-2|TRBJ1-2|TRBD1|NA
CASSFGTGVNYGYTF
TGTGCCAGCAGCTTCGGGACAGGGGTTAACTATGGCTACACCTTC
>TRBV24-1|TRBJ1-4|TRBD1|NA
CATSPGQDEKLFF
TGTGCCACTAGTCCGGGACAGGATGAAAAACTGTTTTTT
>TRBV6-5|TRBJ2-7|NA|NA
CASSYGQVGDEQYF
TGTGCCAGCAGTTACGGGCAGGTCGGTGACGAGCAGTACTTC
>TRBV6-5|TRBJ2-5|NA|NA
CASSYRRAETQYF
TGTGCCAGCAGTTACCGGAGGGCAGAGACCCAGTACTTC
>TRBV2|TRBJ2-3|TRBD2|NA
CATTSGGGTDTQYF
TGTGCCACCACATCGGGGGGAGGGACAGATACGCAGTATTTT
>TRBV13|TRBJ1-1|NA|once
CASSLYGQPTEAFF
TGTGCCAGCAGCTTATATGGACAGCCCACTGAAGCTTTCTTT
>TRBV27|TRBJ1-6|TRBD1|NA
CASSFSAGGENSPLHF
TGTGCCAGCAGTTTCAGCGCAGGGGGCGAAAATTCACCCCTCCACTTT
>TRBV11-2|TRBJ2-7|TRBD1|few
CASSQLDRGSPYEQYF
TGTGCCAGCAGCCAATTGGACAGGGGGAGTCCCTACGAGCAGTACTTC
>TRBV12-3/TRBV12-4|TRBJ2-1|NA|once
CASSGGVNEQFF
TGTGCCAGCAGTGGCGGGGTCAATGAGCAGTTCTTC
>TRBV19|TRBJ1-5|NA|NA
CASSGEAHQPQHF
TGTGCCAGTAGTGGAGAAGCACATCAGCCCCAGCATTTT
>TRBV5-4|TRBJ1-2|NA|NA
CASSLGGSGQTVGYTF
TGTGCCAGCAGCTTGGGTGGATCCGGACAGACCGTGGGCTACACCTTC
>TRBV5-1|TRBJ1-3|NA|NA
CASSGAPGHGNTIYF
TGCGCCAGCAGCGGAGCTCCGGGACACGGAAACACCATATATTTT
>TRBV10-3|TRBJ2-6|NA|NA
CAISAVGEASGANVLTF
TGTGCCATCAGCGCCGTTGGTGAGGCCTCTGGGGCCAACGTCCTGACTTTC
>TRBV5-8|TRBJ1-2|TRBD1|NA
CASSNYTTGGVNTF
TGTGCCAGCAGCAATTACACGACAGGGGGAGTTAACACCTTC
>TRBV7-2|TRBJ1-5|NA|NA
CASSLAGGGQPQHF
TGTGCCAGCAGCTTAGCTGGGGGAGGACAGCCCCAGCATTTT